Reported below is one T cell receptor (beta chain). Its antigen is unidentified. The treatment was: some 19 received Ad26.COV2.S at low or high dose, single or two shots; 5 received placebo; per-sample allocation not given. The study sampled participants on day 63 after the first vaccine or placebo injection. V dropped 3 bases and J dropped 6; count of bases not matched to a gene: 11. The CDR3 consists of 15 residues. Germline V CDR1 and CDR2: SGHRS, YFSETQ. This specimen comes from a study of Ad26.COV2.S vaccination and SARS-CoV-2 variants. Whole-study findings and limits: Vaccinated and placebo-treated recipients had similar non-spike TCR breadth. The breadth of spike-specific CD8+ and CD4+ T cell responses after vaccination was reportedly substantial.

The repertoire was sequenced with immunoSEQ multiplex PCR; TCRdb's copy has only in-frame clones and lacks some. Among 300,000 to 500,000 clones, more than 85% were seen once, and the ten largest hold 3% to 4.5%. The genes are TRBV5-1 and TRBJ1-2; 7 nucleotides line up with TRBD1. This sequence originates from a person aged 18-60 years who received the Ad26.COV2.S COVID-19 vaccine or a placebo. The specimen comprised peripheral blood, sampled in a trial of Ad26.COV2.S vaccine versus placebo. The CDR3 here is CASSSPSGTADGYTF. In nucleotides, the CDR3 is TGCGCCAGCAGCTCCCCATCCGGGACAGCCGATGGCTACACCTTC.